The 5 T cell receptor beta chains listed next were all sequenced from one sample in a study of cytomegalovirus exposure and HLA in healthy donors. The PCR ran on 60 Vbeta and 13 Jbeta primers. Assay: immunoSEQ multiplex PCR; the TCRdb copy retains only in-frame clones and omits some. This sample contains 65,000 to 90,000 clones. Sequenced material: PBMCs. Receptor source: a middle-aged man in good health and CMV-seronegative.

The CDR3 loop is CASHAWGGEETQYF. The CDR3 DNA is TGTGCCAGCCACGCGTGGGGGGGGGAAGAGACCCAGTACTTC. This chain links TRBV6-1 with TRBJ2-5; 7 bases map to TRBD2. The germline V gene encodes CDR1 MNHNS and CDR2 SASEGT. V shed 8 bases and J 3 bases; nucleotides not matched to a gene: 9. This CDR3 spans 14 amino acids.

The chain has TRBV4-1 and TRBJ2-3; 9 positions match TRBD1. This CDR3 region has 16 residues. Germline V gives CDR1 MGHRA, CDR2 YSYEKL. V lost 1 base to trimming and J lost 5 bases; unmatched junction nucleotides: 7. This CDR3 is CASSQVGTGRGDTQYF. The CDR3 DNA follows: TGCGCCAGCAGCCAAGTCGGGACAGGGAGAGGAGATACGCAGTATTTT.

The CDR3 loop is CASSLVTDANYGYTF. The DNA for the CDR3 is TGTGCCAGCAGCTTAGTTACAGATGCTAACTATGGCTACACCTTC. The V call is TRBV7-8, the J call TRBJ1-2; D gene uncertain. Between the trimmed V and J ends, which lost 1 base and 0 bases, there was a span of 9 bases. The CDR3 consists of 15 residues. The germline gives CDR1 SGHVS, CDR2 FQNEAQ.

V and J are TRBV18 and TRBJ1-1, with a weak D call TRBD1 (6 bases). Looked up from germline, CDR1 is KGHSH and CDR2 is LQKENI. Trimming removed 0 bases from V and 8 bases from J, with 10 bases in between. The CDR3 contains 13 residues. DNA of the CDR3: TGTGCCAGCTCACCACCGTTGGACAGAGAAGCTTTCTTT. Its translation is CASSPPLDREAFF.

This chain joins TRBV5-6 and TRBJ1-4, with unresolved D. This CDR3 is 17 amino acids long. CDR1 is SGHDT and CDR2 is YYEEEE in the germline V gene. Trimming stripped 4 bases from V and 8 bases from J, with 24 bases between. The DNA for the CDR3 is TGTGCCAGCAGCCCGGGAGTATCGATCTCCCGGGGAGAAAAACTGTTTTTT. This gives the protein CASSPGVSISRGEKLFF.